This T cell receptor (beta chain) is drawn from a study of T cells after posttransplantation cyclophosphamide. Regarding the study as a whole: TRB overlap between skin or GI tissue T cells and blood was limited.

The CDR3 has 16 amino acids. Trimming removed 0 bases from V and 3 bases from J; junction bases left unmatched: 3. Per germline, CDR1 MGHRA and CDR2 YSYEKL. As concerns this clone: Its target is not known.

Using immunoSEQ multiplex PCR, the repertoire was profiled, and TCRdb retains in-frame clones only, with some absent. The table shows tens of thousands of clones, with just under 95% occurring only once. The material sequenced was PBMCs. The chain carries TRBV4-1 and TRBJ2-1, with 9 bases matching TRBD2. The TCR was taken from a young woman in good health and a related stem cell transplant donor. In nucleotides, the CDR3 is TGCGCCAGCAGCCAAGACCCTAGCGGGAACTACAATGAGCAGTTCTTC. It is translated as CASSQDPSGNYNEQFF.